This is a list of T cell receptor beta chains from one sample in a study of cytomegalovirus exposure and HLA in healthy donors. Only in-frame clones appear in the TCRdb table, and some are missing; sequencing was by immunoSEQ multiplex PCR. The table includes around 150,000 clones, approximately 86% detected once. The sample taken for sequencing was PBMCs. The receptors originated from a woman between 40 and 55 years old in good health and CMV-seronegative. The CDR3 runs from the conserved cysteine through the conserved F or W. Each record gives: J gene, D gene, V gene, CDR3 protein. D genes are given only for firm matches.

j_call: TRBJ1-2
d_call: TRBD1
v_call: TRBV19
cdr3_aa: CASTTGDHGYTF

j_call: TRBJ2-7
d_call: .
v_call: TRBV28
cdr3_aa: CASSSPQAVQAGVILSYEQYF

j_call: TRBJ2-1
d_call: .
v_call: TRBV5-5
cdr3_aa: CASSLLSGQGLYNEQFF

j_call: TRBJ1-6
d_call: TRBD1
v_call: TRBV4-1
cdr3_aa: CASSHSGTGVYNSPLHF

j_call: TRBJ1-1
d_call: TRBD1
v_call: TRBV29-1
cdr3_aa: CSVGTSTGGTEAFF

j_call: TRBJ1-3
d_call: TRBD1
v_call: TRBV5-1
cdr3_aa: CASSLGGTGRNTIYF

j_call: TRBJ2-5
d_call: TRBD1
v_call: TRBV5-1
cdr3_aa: CASSVIQGDGETQYF

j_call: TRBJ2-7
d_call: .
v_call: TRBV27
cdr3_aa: CASSQDFLAYEQYF

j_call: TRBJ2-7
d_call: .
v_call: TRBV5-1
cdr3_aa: CASSLSGAYEQYF

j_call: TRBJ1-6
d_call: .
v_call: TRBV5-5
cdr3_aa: CASSLAGQNYNSPLHF

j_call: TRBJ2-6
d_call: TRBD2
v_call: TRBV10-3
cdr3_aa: CAISPGGGGGANVLTF

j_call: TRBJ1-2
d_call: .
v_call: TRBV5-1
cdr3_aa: CASSLEPSGGYTF

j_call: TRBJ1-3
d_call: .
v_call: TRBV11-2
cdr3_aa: CASSLGSSGNTIYF

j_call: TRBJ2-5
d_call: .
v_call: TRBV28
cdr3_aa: CASSLPGQGQETQYF

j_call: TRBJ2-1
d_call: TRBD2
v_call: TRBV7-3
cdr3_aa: CASSSTAGGSPGDEQFF

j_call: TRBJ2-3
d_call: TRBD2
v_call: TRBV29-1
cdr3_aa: CSVQREVVFTDTQYF

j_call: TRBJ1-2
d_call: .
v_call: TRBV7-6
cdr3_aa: CASRGGLGSYTF

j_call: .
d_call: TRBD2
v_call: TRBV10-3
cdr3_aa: CATRLAETYEQYF

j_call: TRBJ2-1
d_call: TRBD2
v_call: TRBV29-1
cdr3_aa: CSVEPAGGHNEQFF

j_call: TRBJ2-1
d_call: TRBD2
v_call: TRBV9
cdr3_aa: CASSVAGGPGEQFF

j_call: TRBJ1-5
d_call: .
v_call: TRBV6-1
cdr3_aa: CASSDRTRGQPQHF

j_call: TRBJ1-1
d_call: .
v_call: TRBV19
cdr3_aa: CASSIDRRFTEAFF

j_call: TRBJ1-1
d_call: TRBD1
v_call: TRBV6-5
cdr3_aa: CASSYGQGVTEAFF

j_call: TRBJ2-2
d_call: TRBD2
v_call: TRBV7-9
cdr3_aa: CASSPLAGGGTGELFF

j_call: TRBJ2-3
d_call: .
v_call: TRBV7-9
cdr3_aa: CASSVNSNTDTQYF

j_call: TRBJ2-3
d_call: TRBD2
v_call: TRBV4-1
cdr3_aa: CASSQDPASGSADTQYF

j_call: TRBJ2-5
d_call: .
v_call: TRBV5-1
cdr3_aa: CASSLAGETQYF